This T cell receptor beta chain was observed in a study of radiotherapy plus CTLA-4 blockade in lung cancer. General study points: Tumor-derived TCR clones expanded in blood after radiotherapy plus ipilimumab.

Trimming shortened V by 4 bases and J by 2 bases, and 16 bases separated the two germline ends. The CDR3 contains 16 residues. Germline CDR1 and CDR2: SGHDT and YYEEEE. The method was immunoSEQ multiplex PCR; TCRdb's version includes in-frame clones alone and lacks a portion of them. The table records 43,000 or so clones, roughly 73% of them present only once. On this clone: The antigen remains unidentified.

The gene calls are TRBV5-6 and TRBJ2-1, with a tentative D call TRBD2 (6 bases). The sequence was obtained from a human donor with non-small cell lung cancer who had a complete response to radiotherapy plus ipilimumab. Sequences were derived from peripheral blood, sampled from a patient treated with radiotherapy plus ipilimumab. The CDR3 here is CASSPKRRGTYNEQFF. The CDR3 bases are TGTGCCAGCAGCCCAAAGAGGAGGGGAACCTACAATGAGCAGTTCTTC.